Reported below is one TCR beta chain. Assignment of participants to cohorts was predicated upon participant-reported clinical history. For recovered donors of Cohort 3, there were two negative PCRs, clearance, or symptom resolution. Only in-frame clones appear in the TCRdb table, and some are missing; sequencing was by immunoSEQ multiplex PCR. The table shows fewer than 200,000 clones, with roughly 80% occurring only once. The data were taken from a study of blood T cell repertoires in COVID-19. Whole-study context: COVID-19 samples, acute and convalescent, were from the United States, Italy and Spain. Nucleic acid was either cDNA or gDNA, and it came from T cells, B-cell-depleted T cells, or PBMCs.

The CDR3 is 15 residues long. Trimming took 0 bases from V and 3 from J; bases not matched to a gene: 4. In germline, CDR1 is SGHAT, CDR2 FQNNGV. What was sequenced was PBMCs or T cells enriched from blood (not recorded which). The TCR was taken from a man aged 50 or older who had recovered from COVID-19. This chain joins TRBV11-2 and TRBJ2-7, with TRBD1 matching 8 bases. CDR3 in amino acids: CASSLDPGGNYEQYF. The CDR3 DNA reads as TGTGCCAGCAGCTTAGATCCAGGGGGCAACTACGAGCAGTACTTC.